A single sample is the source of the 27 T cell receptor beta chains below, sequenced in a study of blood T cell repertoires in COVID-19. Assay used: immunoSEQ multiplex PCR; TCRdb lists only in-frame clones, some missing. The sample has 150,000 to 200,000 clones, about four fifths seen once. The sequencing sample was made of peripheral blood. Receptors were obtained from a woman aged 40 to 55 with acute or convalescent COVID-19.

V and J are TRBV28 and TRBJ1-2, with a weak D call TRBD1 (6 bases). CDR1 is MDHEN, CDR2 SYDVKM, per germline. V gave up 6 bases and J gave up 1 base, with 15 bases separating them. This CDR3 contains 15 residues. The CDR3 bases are TGTGCCAGCAGCCAAGCCGGGACACTTAACTATGGCTACACCTTC. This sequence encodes CASSQAGTLNYGYTF.

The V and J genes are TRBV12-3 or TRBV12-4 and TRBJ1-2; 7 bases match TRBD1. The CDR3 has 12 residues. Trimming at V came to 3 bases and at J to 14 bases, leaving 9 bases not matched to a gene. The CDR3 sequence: CASSFGWDRWTF. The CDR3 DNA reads TGTGCCAGCAGTTTTGGGTGGGACAGATGGACCTTC.

The CDR3 protein is CASSIVAGGLEAFF. The DNA of the CDR3 is TGTGCCAGTAGTATAGTAGCAGGGGGCCTTGAAGCTTTCTTT. The chain links TRBV19 to TRBJ1-1; TRBD1 aligns across 8 bases. Losses at the gene ends were 1 base for V and 7 bases for J; bases not matched to a gene: 5. The CDR3 has 14 residues. Germline CDR1 is LNHDA and CDR2 is SQIVND (reference sequence).

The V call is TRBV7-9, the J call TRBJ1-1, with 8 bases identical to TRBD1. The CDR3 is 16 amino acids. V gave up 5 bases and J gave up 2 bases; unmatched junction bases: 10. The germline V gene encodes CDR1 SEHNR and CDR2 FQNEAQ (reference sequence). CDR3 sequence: CASSRTKQGVNTEAFF. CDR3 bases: TGTGCCAGCAGCCGTACCAAACAGGGGGTAAACACTGAAGCTTTCTTT.

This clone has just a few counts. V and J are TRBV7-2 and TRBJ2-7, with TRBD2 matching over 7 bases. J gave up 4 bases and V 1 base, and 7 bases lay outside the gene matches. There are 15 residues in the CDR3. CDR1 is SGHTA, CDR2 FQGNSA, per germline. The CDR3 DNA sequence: TGTGCCAGCAGCTTAGGGGCGGGAGTCGCTTACGAGCAGTACTTC. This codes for CASSLGAGVAYEQYF.

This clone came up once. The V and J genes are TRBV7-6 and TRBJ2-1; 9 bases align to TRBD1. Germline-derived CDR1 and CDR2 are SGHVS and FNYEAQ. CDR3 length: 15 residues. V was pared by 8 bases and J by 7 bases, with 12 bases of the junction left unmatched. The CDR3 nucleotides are TGTGCCAGCGGCAACCCGGGACAGGGTACGAATGAGCAGTTCTTC. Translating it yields CASGNPGQGTNEQFF.

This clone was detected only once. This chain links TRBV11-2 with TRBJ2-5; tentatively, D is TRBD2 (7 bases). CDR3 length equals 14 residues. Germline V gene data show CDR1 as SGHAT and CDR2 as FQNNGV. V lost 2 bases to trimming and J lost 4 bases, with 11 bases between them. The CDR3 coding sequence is TGTGCCAGCAGCTTAACGGGGGGCTCAGAGACCCAGTACTTC. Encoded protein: CASSLTGGSETQYF. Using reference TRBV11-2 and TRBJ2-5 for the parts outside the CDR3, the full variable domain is EAGVAQSPRYKIIEKRQSVAFWCNPISGHATLYWYQQILGQGPKLLIQFQNNGVVDDSQLPKDRFSAERLKGVDSTLKIQPAKLEDSAVYLCASSLTGGSETQYFGPGTRLLVL.

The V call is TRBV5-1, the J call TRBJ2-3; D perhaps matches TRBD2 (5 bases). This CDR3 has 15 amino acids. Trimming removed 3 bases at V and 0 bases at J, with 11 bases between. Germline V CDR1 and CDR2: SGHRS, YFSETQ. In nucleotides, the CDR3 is TGCGCCAGCAGCTCGTTGAGGACTAGCACAGATACGCAGTATTTT. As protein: CASSSLRTSTDTQYF.

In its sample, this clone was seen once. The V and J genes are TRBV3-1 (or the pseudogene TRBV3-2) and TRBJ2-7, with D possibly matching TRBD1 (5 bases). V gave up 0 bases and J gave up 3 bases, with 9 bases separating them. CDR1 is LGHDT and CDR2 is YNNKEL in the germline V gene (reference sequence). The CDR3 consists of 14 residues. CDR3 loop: CASSQDSGYYEQYF. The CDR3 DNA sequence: TGTGCCAGCAGCCAAGATTCAGGGTACTACGAGCAGTACTTC.

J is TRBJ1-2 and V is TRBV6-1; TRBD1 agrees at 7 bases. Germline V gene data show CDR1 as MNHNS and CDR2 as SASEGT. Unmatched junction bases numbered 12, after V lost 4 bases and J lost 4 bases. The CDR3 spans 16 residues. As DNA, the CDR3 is TGTGCCAGCAGTGCACACGACAGGGTCCTACTCTATGGCTACACCTTC. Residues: CASSAHDRVLLYGYTF.

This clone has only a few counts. The CDR3 sequence: CASSLTENYEQYF. The CDR3 DNA is TGTGCCAGCAGCCTGACAGAGAACTACGAGCAGTACTTC. The genes are TRBV27 and TRBJ2-7; D perhaps matches TRBD1 (5 bases). Germline V CDR1 and CDR2: MNHEY, SMNVEV (reference sequence). Trimming removed 6 bases from V and 3 bases from J, with 12 bases in between. The CDR3 runs to 13 residues.

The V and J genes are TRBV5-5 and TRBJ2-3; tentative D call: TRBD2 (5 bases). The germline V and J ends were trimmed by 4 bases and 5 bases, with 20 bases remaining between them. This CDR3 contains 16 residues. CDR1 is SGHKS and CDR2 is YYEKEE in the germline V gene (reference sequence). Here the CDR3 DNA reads TGTGCCAGCAGCCCGCCCCTCCTAGCCGGAGGAGATACGCAGTATTTT. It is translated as CASSPPLLAGGDTQYF. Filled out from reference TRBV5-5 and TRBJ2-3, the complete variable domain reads DAGVTQSPTHLIKTRGQQVTLRCSPISGHKSVSWYQQVLGQGPQFIFQYYEKEERGRGNFPDRFSARQFPNYSSELNVNALLLGDSALYLCASSPPLLAGGDTQYFGPGTRLTVL.

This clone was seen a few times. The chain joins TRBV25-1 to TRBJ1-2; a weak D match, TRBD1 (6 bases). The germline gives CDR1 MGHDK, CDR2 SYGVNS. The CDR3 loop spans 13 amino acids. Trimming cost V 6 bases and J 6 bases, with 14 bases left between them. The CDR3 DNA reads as TGTGCCAGCAGCCGCGACAGGAATGATGGCTACACCTTC. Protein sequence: CASSRDRNDGYTF.

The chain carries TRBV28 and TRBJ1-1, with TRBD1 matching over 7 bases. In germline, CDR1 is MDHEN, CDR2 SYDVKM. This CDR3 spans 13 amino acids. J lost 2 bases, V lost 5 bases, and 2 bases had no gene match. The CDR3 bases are TGTGCCAGCAGTATAGGGGGCAACACTGAAGCTTTCTTT. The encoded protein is CASSIGGNTEAFF.

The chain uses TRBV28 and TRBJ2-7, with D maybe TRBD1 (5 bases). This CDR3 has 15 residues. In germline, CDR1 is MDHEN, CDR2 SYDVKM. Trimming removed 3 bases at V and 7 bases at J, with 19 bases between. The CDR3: CASSFQGSGHREQYF. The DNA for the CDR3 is TGTGCCAGCAGTTTTCAGGGCTCTGGCCACAGGGAGCAGTACTTC.

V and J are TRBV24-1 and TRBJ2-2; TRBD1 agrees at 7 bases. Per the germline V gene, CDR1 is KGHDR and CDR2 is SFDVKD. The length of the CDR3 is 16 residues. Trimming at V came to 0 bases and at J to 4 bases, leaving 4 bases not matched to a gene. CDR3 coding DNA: TGTGCCACCAGTGATTTGACAGGGGAGAGCACCGGGGAGCTGTTTTTT. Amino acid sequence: CATSDLTGESTGELFF.

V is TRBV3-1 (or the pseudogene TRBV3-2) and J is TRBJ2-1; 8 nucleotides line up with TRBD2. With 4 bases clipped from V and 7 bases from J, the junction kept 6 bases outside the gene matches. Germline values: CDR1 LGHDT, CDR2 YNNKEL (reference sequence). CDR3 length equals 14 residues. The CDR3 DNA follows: TGTGCCAGCAGCCTTCCGGGACTAGGGAATGAGCAGTTCTTC. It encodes CASSLPGLGNEQFF.

The CDR3 DNA is TGTGCCAGCAGTCTCGCGGGGGGCACTGGAAACACCATATATTTT. It translates to CASSLAGGTGNTIYF. The V call is TRBV27, the J call TRBJ1-3; D possibly corresponds to TRBD1 (6 bases). The CDR3 has 15 residues. The germline gives CDR1 MNHEY, CDR2 SMNVEV (reference sequence). Trimming removed 5 bases at V and 2 bases at J, with 13 bases between.

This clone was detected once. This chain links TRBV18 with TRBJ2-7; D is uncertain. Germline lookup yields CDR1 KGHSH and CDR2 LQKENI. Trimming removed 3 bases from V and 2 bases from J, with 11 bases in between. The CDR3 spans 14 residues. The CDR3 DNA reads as TGTGCCAGCTCACCTTTCGACAACCCCTACGAGCAGTACTTC. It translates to CASSPFDNPYEQYF.

Here the CDR3 DNA reads TGTGCCAGCAGTTTCAGGGGTACCGCTACAAAAGCTTTCTTT. This sequence encodes CASSFRGTATKAFF. This chain connects TRBV28 to TRBJ1-1; the D gene is possibly TRBD1 (6 bases). Trimming cost V 3 bases and J 9 bases, with 17 bases left between them. This CDR3 comprises 14 residues. The germline CDR1 and CDR2 sequences are MDHEN and SYDVKM.

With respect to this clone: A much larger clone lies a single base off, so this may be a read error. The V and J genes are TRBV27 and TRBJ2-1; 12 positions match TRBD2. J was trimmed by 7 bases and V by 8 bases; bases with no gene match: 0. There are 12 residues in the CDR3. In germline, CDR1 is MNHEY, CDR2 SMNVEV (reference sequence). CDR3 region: CASGTSGNEQFF. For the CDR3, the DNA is TGTGCCAGCGGGACTAGCGGGAATGAGCAGTTCTTC.

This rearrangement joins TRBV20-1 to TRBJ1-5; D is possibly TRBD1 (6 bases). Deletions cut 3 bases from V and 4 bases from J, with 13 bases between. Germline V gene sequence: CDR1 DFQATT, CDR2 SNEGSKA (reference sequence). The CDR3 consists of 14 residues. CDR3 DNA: TGCAGTGCTAGTATAATAGGGGGTAATCAGCCCCAGCATTTT. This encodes CSASIIGGNQPQHF.

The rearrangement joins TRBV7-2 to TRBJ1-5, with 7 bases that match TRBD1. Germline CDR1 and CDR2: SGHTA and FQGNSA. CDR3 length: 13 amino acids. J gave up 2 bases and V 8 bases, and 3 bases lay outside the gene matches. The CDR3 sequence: CASGGTGNQPQHF. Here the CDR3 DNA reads TGTGCCAGCGGCGGGACAGGCAATCAGCCCCAGCATTTT. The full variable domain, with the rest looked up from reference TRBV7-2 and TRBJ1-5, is GAGVSQSPSNKVTEKGKDVELRCDPISGHTALYWYRQSLGQGLEFLIYFQGNSAPDKSGLPSDRFSAERTGGSVSTLTIQRTQQEDSAVYLCASGGTGNQPQHFGDGTRLSIL.

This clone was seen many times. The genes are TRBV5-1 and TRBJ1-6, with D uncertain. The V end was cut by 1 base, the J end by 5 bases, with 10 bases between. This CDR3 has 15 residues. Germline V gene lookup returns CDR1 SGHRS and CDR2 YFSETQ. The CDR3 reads CASSLTGAHNSPLHF. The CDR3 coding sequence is TGCGCCAGCAGCTTGACTGGTGCCCATAATTCACCCCTCCACTTT.

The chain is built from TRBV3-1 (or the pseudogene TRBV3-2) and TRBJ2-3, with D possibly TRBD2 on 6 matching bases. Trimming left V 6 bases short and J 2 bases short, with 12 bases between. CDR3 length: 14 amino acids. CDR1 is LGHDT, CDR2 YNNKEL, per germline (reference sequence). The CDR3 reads CASRPRGITDTQYF. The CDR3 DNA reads TGTGCCAGCAGACCCCGGGGGATCACAGATACGCAGTATTTT.

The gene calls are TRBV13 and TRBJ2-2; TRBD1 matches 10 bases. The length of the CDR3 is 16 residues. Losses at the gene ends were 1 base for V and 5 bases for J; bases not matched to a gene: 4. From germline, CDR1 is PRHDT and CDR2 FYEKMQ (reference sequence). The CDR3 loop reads CASSLAGQGGTGELFF. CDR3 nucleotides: TGTGCCAGCAGCTTAGCTGGACAGGGGGGGACCGGGGAGCTGTTTTTT.

The CDR3 DNA reads as TGTGCCAGTAGTATTACTGCAGGGGTCACTGAAGCTTTCTTT. Its protein product is CASSITAGVTEAFF. The chain employs TRBV19 and TRBJ1-1; D is perhaps TRBD1 (6 bases). Germline V gives CDR1 LNHDA, CDR2 SQIVND (reference sequence). The CDR3 loop spans 14 amino acids. V lost 3 bases and J lost 4, with 12 bases in between. Full variable domain (missing parts from reference TRBV19 and TRBJ1-1): DGGITQSPKYLFRKEGQNVTLSCEQNLNHDAMYWYRQDPGQGLRLIYYSQIVNDFQKGDIAEGYSVSREKKESFPLTVTSAQKNPTAFYLCASSITAGVTEAFFGQGTRLTVV.